The 20 T cell receptor beta chains in this list originate from one sample, sequenced in a study of cytomegalovirus exposure and HLA in healthy donors. The data were produced by immunoSEQ multiplex PCR, yet TCRdb's version contains in-frame clones alone and is incomplete. Among over 120,000 clones listed, 85% to 90% were seen once. The source material was PBMCs. The receptors were gathered from a young woman in good health and CMV-seropositive.

This clone occurred a few times. This sequence joins TRBV7-4 and TRBJ1-5, with a tentative D call TRBD1 (5 bases). The CDR3 extends over 16 amino acids. Germline loops: CDR1 SGHVT, CDR2 SQSDAQ. Trimming shortened V by 1 base and J by 3 bases, and 13 bases separated the two germline ends. DNA of the CDR3: TGTGCCAGCAGCTTAGGGGGCAGCTGGCCCAATCAGCCCCAGCATTTT. Protein product: CASSLGGSWPNQPQHF.

This CDR3 is CSVEGLPEVSGNTIYF. In DNA form, the CDR3 reads TGCAGCGTTGAAGGCTTACCAGAGGTCTCTGGAAACACCATATATTTT. J is TRBJ1-3 and V is TRBV29-1; D is unclear. V lost 1 base and J lost 0, with 13 bases in between. CDR1 is SQVTM, CDR2 ANQGSEA, per germline. The CDR3 runs to 16 residues. Full variable domain (rest looked up from reference TRBV29-1 and TRBJ1-3): SAVISQKPSRDICQRGTSLTIQCQVDSQVTMMFWYRQQPGQSLTLIATANQGSEATYESGFVIDKFPISRPNLTFSTLTVSNMSPEDSSIYLCSVEGLPEVSGNTIYFGEGSWLTVV.

The chain employs TRBV28 and TRBJ2-2; a possible D gene is TRBD2 (6 bases). Trimming pared 8 bases from V and 2 bases from J, leaving 9 bases between. Germline CDR1 and CDR2: MDHEN and SYDVKM. This CDR3 has 13 residues. The CDR3 here is CASGDSNTGELFF. The DNA for the CDR3 is TGTGCCAGCGGGGACTCCAACACCGGGGAGCTGTTTTTT.

The V call is TRBV5-5, the J call TRBJ1-6; 8 positions match TRBD1. The CDR3 spans 16 residues. With 4 bases clipped from V and 5 bases from J, the junction kept 8 bases outside the gene matches. CDR1 is SGHKS and CDR2 is YYEKEE in the germline V gene (reference sequence). The CDR3 sequence is CASSHSWDRNNSPLHF. For the CDR3, the DNA is TGTGCCAGCAGCCATTCATGGGACAGGAATAATTCACCCCTCCACTTT.

The chain uses TRBV11-2 and TRBJ1-5; D perhaps matches TRBD1 (5 bases). Trimming took 5 bases from V and 2 from J, leaving 13 bases between them. Germline V gene sequence: CDR1 SGHAT, CDR2 FQNNGV. The CDR3 has 15 amino acids. The DNA of the CDR3 is TGTGCCAGCAGCCCAGGACCGGGGGGCAATCAGCCCCAGCATTTT. This encodes CASSPGPGGNQPQHF. Looking up the rest from reference TRBV11-2 and TRBJ1-5 gives the full variable domain: EAGVAQSPRYKIIEKRQSVAFWCNPISGHATLYWYQQILGQGPKLLIQFQNNGVVDDSQLPKDRFSAERLKGVDSTLKIQPAKLEDSAVYLCASSPGPGGNQPQHFGDGTRLSIL.

The chain links TRBV27 to TRBJ2-7; possibly TRBD1 for D (7 bases). Trimming shortened V by 2 bases and J by 0 bases, and 23 bases separated the two germline ends. Germline V gene sequence: CDR1 MNHEY, CDR2 SMNVEV (reference sequence). This CDR3 is 19 amino acids long. The CDR3 region has the DNA TGTGCCAGCAGTTTACCCGGGGGCGAAGGGACAGTAACCTCCTACGAGCAGTACTTC. Its translation is CASSLPGGEGTVTSYEQYF.

The CDR3 DNA follows: TGTGCCAGCAACGAAAACTTGTACCTAGCAAGTATCGATACGCAGTATTTT. As protein: CASNENLYLASIDTQYF. The gene calls are TRBV5-8 and TRBJ2-3, with a weak D call TRBD2 (5 bases). V was pared by 6 bases and J by 6 bases, with 26 bases between. The CDR3 has 17 residues. The germline CDR1 and CDR2 sequences are SGHTS and YDEGEE. Using reference TRBV5-8 and TRBJ2-3 for the parts outside the CDR3, the full variable domain is EAGVTQSPTHLIKTRGQQATLRCSPISGHTSVYWYQQALGLGLQFLLWYDEGEERNRGNFPPRFSGRQFPNYSSELNVNALELEDSALYLCASNENLYLASIDTQYFGPGTRLTVL.

V and J are TRBV4-1 and TRBJ1-2; 7 positions agree with TRBD1. This CDR3 is 16 amino acids long. CDR1 and CDR2 (germline): MGHRA, YSYEKL. Germline trimming cut 3 bases from V and 13 bases from J; bases unmatched to any gene: 20. This CDR3 reads CASSHQNPGTETVGTF. The CDR3 DNA follows: TGCGCCAGCAGCCATCAAAACCCCGGGACAGAAACCGTAGGCACCTTC.

The chain carries TRBV27 and TRBJ2-7; TRBD1 might be the D (6 bases). CDR1 and CDR2 (germline): MNHEY, SMNVEV (reference sequence). This CDR3 is 16 amino acids long. V gave up 7 bases and J gave up 4 bases, with 23 bases separating them. CDR3 DNA sequence: TGTGCCAGCAAAAGATGGCAACAGGGAAGGGATTACGAGCAGTACTTC. Protein: CASKRWQQGRDYEQYF.

The chain has TRBV19 and TRBJ1-1; D perhaps matches TRBD1 (5 bases). Germline V CDR1 and CDR2: LNHDA, SQIVND (reference sequence). Trimming cost V 3 bases and J 3 bases, with 8 bases left between them. The CDR3 has 13 residues. In nucleotides, the CDR3 is TGTGCCAGTAGTATCCCAGGGTACACTGAAGCTTTCTTT. The encoded protein is CASSIPGYTEAFF.

A remark on this clone: At the DNA level, this CDR3 is encoded by other sequences in the same sample as well. V and J are TRBV4-3 and TRBJ1-2; D is perhaps TRBD1 (5 bases). Trimming left V 0 bases short and J 4 bases short, with 6 bases between. This CDR3 spans 13 amino acids. Germline-derived CDR1 and CDR2 are LGHNA and YSLEER. The CDR3 nucleotides are TGCGCCAGCAGCCAAGAGGGGGGCTATGGCTACACCTTC. Translating it yields CASSQEGGYGYTF.

In its sample, this clone was seen once. The rearrangement links TRBV7-9 to TRBJ1-6; 11 nucleotides agree with TRBD1. Germline loops: CDR1 SEHNR, CDR2 FQNEAQ (reference sequence). This CDR3 contains 16 residues. V lost 5 bases, J lost 7 bases, and 7 bases stayed unmatched. CDR3 nucleotide sequence: TGTGCCAGCAGCCTCGGGACAGGGGGTAGCAATTCACCCCTCCACTTT. It translates to CASSLGTGGSNSPLHF.

There are a few counts of this clone. The chain carries TRBV5-1 and TRBJ2-7; unclear D gene. This CDR3 contains 13 residues. V was shortened by 0 bases and J by 4 bases, with 8 bases between the two germline ends. The germline gives CDR1 SGHRS, CDR2 YFSETQ. CDR3 sequence (DNA): TGCGCCAGCAGCTTGGGATGGGCGTACGAGCAGTACTTC. Its translation is CASSLGWAYEQYF.

The chain employs TRBV2 and TRBJ2-2; TRBD2 matches 13 bases. The CDR3 loop spans 15 amino acids. The V segment lost 7 bases and the J segment 3 bases; nucleotides outside the gene matches: 2. From germline, CDR1 is SNHLY and CDR2 FYNNEI. CDR3 in amino acids: CASTLAGGHTGELFF. The DNA of the CDR3 is TGTGCCAGCACACTAGCGGGGGGGCACACCGGGGAGCTGTTTTTT. Filled out from reference TRBV2 and TRBJ2-2, the complete variable domain reads EPEVTQTPSHQVTQMGQEVILRCVPISNHLYFYWYRQILGQKVEFLVSFYNNEISEKSEIFDDQFSVERPDGSNFTLKIRSTKLEDSAMYFCASTLAGGHTGELFFGEGSRLTVL.

The chain employs TRBV5-1 and TRBJ2-1; a weak D match, TRBD1 (6 bases). The CDR3 covers 15 residues. V was trimmed by 1 base and J by 9 bases, leaving 17 bases between them. Germline loops: CDR1 SGHRS, CDR2 YFSETQ. In nucleotides, the CDR3 is TGCGCCAGCAGCTTGTCGCAGGGGCTTTCATCTGAGCAGTTCTTC. Its protein is CASSLSQGLSSEQFF.

This sequence joins TRBV2 and TRBJ1-3; possible D gene TRBD1, 5 bases. Germline loops: CDR1 SNHLY, CDR2 FYNNEI. V lost 5 bases and J lost 4, with 18 bases in between. This CDR3 contains 16 residues. The CDR3 DNA reads TGTGCCAGCAGTCTACAGAGCGGGGGGTTCGGAAACACCATATATTTT. Translated, it gives CASSLQSGGFGNTIYF.

For this clone: Germline is not matched at one junction end, which may reflect a read error. The chain combines TRBV7-7 with TRBJ2-5; 11 positions agree with TRBD2. The CDR3 contains 16 residues. Germline CDR1 SSHAT, CDR2 FNYEAQ (reference sequence). DNA for the CDR3: TGTGCTAGCAGCTTAGCGGGGGGGGGATCCCAAGAGACCCAGTACTTC. Amino acids: CASSLAGGGSQETQYF.

The chain is built from TRBV19 and TRBJ2-7; 7 bases fit TRBD1. V lost 5 bases and J lost 5; bases outside the gene matches: 12. Germline CDR1 reads LNHDA; CDR2 reads SQIVND (reference sequence). The CDR3 has 15 residues. The CDR3 is CASSSRAGTANEQYF. CDR3 nucleotide sequence: TGTGCCAGTAGTTCCCGGGCCGGGACAGCGAACGAGCAGTACTTC.

The chain couples TRBV6-5 to TRBJ2-7; 9 nucleotides match TRBD2. This CDR3 region has 15 residues. The V and J ends lost 3 bases and 5 bases, in that order; junction bases with no gene match: 8. Germline V gene data show CDR1 as MNHEY and CDR2 as SVGAGI. The CDR3 spells CASSYRGGAYHEQYF. Written as DNA, the CDR3 is TGTGCCAGCAGTTATCGCGGGGGGGCCTATCACGAGCAGTACTTC.

The rearrangement links TRBV6-1 to TRBJ1-5; no clear D gene. Between the trimmed V and J ends, which lost 3 bases and 5 bases, there was a span of 5 bases. Looked up from germline, CDR1 is MNHNS and CDR2 is SASEGT. CDR3 length: 12 residues. The CDR3 loop reads CASSDQDQPQHF. The CDR3 nucleotides are TGTGCCAGCAGTGATCAGGATCAGCCCCAGCATTTT.